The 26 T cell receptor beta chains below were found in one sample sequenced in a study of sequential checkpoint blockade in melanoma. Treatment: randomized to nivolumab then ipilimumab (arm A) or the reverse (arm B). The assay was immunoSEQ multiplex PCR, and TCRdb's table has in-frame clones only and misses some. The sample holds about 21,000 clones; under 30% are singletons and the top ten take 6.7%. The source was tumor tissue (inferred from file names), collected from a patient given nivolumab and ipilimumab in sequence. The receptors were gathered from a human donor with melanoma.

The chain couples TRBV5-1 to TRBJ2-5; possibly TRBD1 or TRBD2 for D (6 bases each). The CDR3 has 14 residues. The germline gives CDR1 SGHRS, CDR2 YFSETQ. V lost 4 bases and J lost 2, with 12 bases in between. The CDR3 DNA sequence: TGCGCCAGCAGCCCGGGGGCGGGGCAAGAGACCCAGTACTTC. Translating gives CASSPGAGQETQYF.

This chain's CDR3 is CASSLNGRGTEAFF. The DNA for the CDR3 is TGTGCCAGCAGTTTAAACGGTCGGGGCACTGAAGCTTTCTTT. This rearrangement joins TRBV28 to TRBJ1-1; D is uncertain. The V gene's germline CDR1 is MDHEN and CDR2 SYDVKM. V was clipped by 2 bases and J by 4 bases, with 11 bases between them. The CDR3 totals 14 residues.

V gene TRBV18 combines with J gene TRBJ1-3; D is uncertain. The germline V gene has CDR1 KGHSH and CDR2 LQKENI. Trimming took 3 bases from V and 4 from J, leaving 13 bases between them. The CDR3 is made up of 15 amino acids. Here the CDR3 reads CASSPPDLSGNTIYF. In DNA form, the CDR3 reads TGTGCCAGCTCACCTCCGGACTTATCCGGAAACACCATATATTTT.

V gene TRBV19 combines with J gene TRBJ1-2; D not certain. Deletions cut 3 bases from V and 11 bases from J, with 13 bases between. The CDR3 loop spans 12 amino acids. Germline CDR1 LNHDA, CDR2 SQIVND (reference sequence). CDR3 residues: CASSIGIWGYTF. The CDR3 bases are TGTGCCAGTAGTATCGGGATCTGGGGTTACACCTTC.

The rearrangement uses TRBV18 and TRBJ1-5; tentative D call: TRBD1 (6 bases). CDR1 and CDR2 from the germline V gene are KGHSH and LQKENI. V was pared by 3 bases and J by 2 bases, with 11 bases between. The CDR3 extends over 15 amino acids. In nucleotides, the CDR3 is TGTGCCAGCTCACCGGCAGGGGACCGCAATCAGCCCCAGCATTTT. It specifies CASSPAGDRNQPQHF.

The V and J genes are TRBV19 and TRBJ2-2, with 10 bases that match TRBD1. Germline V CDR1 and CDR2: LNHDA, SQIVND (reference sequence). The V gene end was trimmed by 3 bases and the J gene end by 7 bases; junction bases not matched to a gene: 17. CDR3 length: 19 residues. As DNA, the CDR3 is TGTGCCAGTAGTATGTCCGGGTTCCGGGACAGGGGTTCCGGCGGGGAGCTGTTTTTT. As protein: CASSMSGFRDRGSGGELFF. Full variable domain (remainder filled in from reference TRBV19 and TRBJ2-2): DGGITQSPKYLFRKEGQNVTLSCEQNLNHDAMYWYRQDPGQGLRLIYYSQIVNDFQKGDIAEGYSVSREKKESFPLTVTSAQKNPTAFYLCASSMSGFRDRGSGGELFFGEGSRLTVL.

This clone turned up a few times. The CDR3 sequence is CASSWTSGLYNEQFF. CDR3 nucleotide sequence: TGTGCCAGCAGCTGGACTAGCGGACTCTACAATGAGCAGTTCTTC. The V and J genes are TRBV7-6 and TRBJ2-1; 10 nucleotides match TRBD2. CDR3 size: 15 residues. The V segment lost 4 bases and the J segment 3 bases; nucleotides outside the gene matches: 3. Per the germline V gene, CDR1 is SGHVS and CDR2 is FNYEAQ.

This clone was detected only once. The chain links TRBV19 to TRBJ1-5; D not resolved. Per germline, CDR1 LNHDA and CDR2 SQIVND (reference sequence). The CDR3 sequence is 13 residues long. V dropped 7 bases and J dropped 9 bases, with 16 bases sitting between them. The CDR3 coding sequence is TGTGCCAGTAACGACCCCCTCTGGGGGCCCCAGCATTTT. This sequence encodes CASNDPLWGPQHF.

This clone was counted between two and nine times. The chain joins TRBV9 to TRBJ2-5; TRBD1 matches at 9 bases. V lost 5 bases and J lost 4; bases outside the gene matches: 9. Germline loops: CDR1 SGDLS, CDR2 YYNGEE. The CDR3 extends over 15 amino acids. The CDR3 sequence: CASSHEQGARETQYF. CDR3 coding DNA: TGTGCCAGCAGTCATGAACAGGGGGCGAGAGAGACCCAGTACTTC.

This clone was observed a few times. CDR3 DNA sequence: TGTGCCAGCAGCTTGGTGGAATGGGAGGCGGGCACAGATACGCAGTATTTT. Protein product: CASSLVEWEAGTDTQYF. The chain recombines TRBV11-3 with TRBJ2-3; D perhaps matches TRBD2 (6 bases). The V gene's germline CDR1 is SGHNT and CDR2 YENEEA. Trimming stripped 3 bases from V and 1 base from J, with 17 bases between. The CDR3 is 17 residues long. Full variable domain (remainder filled in from reference TRBV11-3 and TRBJ2-3): EAGVVQSPRYKIIEKKQPVAFWCNPISGHNTLYWYLQNLGQGPELLIRYENEEAVDDSQLPKDRFSAERLKGVDSTLKIQPAELGDSAVYLCASSLVEWEAGTDTQYFGPGTRLTVL.

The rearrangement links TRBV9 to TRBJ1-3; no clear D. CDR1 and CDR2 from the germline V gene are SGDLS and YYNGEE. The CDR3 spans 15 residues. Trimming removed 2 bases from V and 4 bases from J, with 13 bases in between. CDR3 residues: CASSVSGGAGNTIYF. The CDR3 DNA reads TGTGCCAGCAGCGTCTCCGGAGGTGCAGGAAACACCATATATTTT.

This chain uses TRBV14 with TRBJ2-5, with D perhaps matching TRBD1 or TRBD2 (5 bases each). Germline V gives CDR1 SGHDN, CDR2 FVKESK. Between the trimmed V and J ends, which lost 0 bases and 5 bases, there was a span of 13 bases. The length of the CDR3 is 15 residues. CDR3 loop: CASSQDFGREETQYF. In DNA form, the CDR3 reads TGTGCCAGCAGCCAAGATTTTGGCAGGGAGGAGACCCAGTACTTC.

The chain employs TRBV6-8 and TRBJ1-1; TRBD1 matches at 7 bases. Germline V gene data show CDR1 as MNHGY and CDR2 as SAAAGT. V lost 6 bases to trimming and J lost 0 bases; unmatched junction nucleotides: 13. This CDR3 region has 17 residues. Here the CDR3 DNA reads TGTGCCAGCAGCCCCGGGACAGCCGCGGGTGTGAACACTGAAGCTTTCTTT. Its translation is CASSPGTAAGVNTEAFF.

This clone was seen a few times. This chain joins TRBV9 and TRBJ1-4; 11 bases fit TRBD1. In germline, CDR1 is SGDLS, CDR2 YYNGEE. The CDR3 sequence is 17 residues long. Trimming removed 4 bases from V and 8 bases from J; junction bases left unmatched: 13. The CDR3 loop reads CASSSGAGQGAREKLFF. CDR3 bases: TGTGCCAGCAGCTCAGGGGCAGGACAGGGGGCCAGGGAAAAACTGTTTTTT.

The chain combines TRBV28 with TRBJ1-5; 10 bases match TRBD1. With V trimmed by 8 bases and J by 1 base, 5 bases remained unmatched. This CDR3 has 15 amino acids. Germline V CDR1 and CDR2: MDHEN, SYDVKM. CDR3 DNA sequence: TGTGCCAGCCATGGACAGGGGGAGAGCAATCAGCCCCAGCATTTT. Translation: CASHGQGESNQPQHF.

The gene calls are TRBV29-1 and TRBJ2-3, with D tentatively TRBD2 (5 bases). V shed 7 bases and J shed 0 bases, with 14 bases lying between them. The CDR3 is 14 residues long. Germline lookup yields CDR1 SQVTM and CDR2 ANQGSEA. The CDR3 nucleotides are TGCAGCGCCCCAGGACTGGGTAGCACAGATACGCAGTATTTT. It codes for CSAPGLGSTDTQYF.

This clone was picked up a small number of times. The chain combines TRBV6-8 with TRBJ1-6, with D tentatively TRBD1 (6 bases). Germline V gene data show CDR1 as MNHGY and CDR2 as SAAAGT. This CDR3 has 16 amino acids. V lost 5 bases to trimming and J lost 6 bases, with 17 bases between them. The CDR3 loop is CASSPAGDYGNSPLHF. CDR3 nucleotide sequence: TGTGCCAGCAGTCCCGCAGGGGATTATGGTAATTCACCCCTCCACTTT.

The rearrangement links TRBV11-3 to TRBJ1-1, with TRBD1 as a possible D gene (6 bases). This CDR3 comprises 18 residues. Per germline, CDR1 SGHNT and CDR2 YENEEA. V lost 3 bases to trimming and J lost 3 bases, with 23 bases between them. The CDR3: CASSLERGKGKGDTEAFF. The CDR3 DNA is TGTGCCAGCAGCTTGGAGCGGGGAAAGGGGAAGGGGGACACTGAAGCTTTCTTT.

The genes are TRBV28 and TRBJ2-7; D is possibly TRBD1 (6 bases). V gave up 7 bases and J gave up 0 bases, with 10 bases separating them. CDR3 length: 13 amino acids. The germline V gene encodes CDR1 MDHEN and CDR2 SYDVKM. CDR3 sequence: CASTQGTSYEQYF. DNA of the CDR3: TGTGCCAGCACGCAGGGGACCTCCTACGAGCAGTACTTC.

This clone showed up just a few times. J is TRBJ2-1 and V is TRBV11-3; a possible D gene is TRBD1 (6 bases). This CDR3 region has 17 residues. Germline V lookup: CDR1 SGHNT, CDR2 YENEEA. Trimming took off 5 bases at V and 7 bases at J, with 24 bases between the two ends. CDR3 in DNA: TGTGCCAGCAGCCCCGGACAGACGAGCGCCGGTGCGAATGAGCAGTTCTTC. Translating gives CASSPGQTSAGANEQFF.

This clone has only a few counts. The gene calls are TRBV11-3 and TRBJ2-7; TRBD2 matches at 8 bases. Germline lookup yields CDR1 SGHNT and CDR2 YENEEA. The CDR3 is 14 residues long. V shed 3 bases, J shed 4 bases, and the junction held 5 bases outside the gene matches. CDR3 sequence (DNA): TGTGCCAGCAGCTTCGGGAGCGGGGGATACGAGCAGTACTTC. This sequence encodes CASSFGSGGYEQYF.

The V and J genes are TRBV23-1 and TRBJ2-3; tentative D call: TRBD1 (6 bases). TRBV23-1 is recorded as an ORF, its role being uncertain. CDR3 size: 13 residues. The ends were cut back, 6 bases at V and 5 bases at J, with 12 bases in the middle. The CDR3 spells CASSLQGIDTQYF. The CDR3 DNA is TGCGCCAGCAGCTTACAGGGTATAGATACGCAGTATTTT.

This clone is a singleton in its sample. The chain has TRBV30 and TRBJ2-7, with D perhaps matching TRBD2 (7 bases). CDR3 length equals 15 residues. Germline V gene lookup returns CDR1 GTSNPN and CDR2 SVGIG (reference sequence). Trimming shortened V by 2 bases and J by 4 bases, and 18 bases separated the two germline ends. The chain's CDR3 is CAWSRRRGAGYEQYF. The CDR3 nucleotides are TGTGCCTGGAGTAGGAGACGGGGGGCCGGTTACGAGCAGTACTTC.

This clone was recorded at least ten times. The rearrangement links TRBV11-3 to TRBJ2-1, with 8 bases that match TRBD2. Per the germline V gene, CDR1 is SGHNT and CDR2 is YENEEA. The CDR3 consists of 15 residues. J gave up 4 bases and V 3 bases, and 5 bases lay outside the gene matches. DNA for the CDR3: TGTGCCAGCAGCTTTGCTAGCGGGTCGTACAATGAGCAGTTCTTC. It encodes CASSFASGSYNEQFF.

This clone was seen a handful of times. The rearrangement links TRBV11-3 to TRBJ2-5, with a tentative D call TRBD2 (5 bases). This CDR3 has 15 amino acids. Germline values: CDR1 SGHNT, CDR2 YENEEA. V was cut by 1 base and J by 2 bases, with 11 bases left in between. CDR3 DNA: TGTGCCAGCAGCTTAGTGGCGGGCGATCAAGAGACCCAGTACTTC. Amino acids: CASSLVAGDQETQYF.

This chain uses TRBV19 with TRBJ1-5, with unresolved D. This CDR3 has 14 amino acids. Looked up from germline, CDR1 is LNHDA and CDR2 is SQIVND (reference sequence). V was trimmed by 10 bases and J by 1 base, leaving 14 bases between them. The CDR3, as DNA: TGTGCCACCTCCGTAGACGGGAGCAATCAGCCCCAGCATTTT. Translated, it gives CATSVDGSNQPQHF.